Listed below are T cell receptor beta chains from one sample, sequenced in a study of identical twins. TCRdb re-analysed the 5' RACE reads in MiXCR, keeping a single row per CDR3 protein. The repertoire holds roughly 690,000 distinct CDR3 sequences, with 21% as singletons. The sample also formed part of further work on T cells expressing NK-cell markers.

The sequenced material came from PBMCs. The receptors were gathered from a woman aged 18-29 years in good health. Both conserved end residues are part of each CDR3. A D gene is named only where the DNA matches it firmly. Size is stated for part of the rows, as once, few or many counts, or as a class when the clone is expanded.

j_gene,d_gene,v_gene,abundance,CDR3nt,CDR3aa
TRBJ2-2,TRBD1,TRBV7-2,many,TGTGCCAGCAGCTCCCGGACAGGGAACACCGGGGAGCTGTTTTTT,CASSSRTGNTGELFF
TRBJ1-2,TRBD1,TRBV4-3,few,TGCGCCAGCAGCCAAGGATATGGGACAGGGTTTACCCGCTACACCTTC,CASSQGYGTGFTRYTF
TRBJ2-1,-,TRBV20-1,few,TGCAGTGCCCAGGGGTCCTACTACAATGAGCAGTTCTTC,CSAQGSYYNEQFF
TRBJ1-2,TRBD1,TRBV6-1,many,TGTGCCAGCAAACGGACAGGAGATAACTATGGCTACACCTTC,CASKRTGDNYGYTF
TRBJ2-3,-,TRBV6-4,-,TGTGCCAGCAGTGACTGCGGCGGAAGCACAGATACGCAGTATTTT,CASSDCGGSTDTQYF
TRBJ2-1,-,TRBV20-1,-,TGCAGTGCCGTGGCAGATAACTACAATGAGCAGTTCTTC,CSAVADNYNEQFF
TRBJ1-2,-,TRBV5-1,-,TGCGCCAGCAGCTCGGACAGTTTCTATGGCTACACCTTC,CASSSDSFYGYTF
TRBJ1-2,-,TRBV4-1,-,TGCGCCAGCAGAGGGAATCGTGGCTACACCTTC,CASRGNRGYTF
TRBJ2-3,-,TRBV7-8,few,TGTGCCAGCAGCTTAGCTACAGGGGGGAGGGGGACAGATACGCAGTATTTT,CASSLATGGRGTDTQYF
TRBJ2-2,-,TRBV6-1,few,TGTGCCAGCAGATCCAGCTGGGGGCGCACCGGGGAGCTGTTTTTT,CASRSSWGRTGELFF
TRBJ2-3,TRBD2,TRBV20-1,many,TGCAGTGCTAGTCCTCTAGCGGGCACAGATACGCAGTATTTT,CSASPLAGTDTQYF
TRBJ2-1,-,TRBV27,-,TGTGCCAGCAGTCCAAGACGGACAGGACTATACAATGAGCAGTTCTTC,CASSPRRTGLYNEQFF
TRBJ1-6,-,TRBV11-3,-,TGTGCCAGCAGCTTACGAGGGGGAACTGATTCACCCCTCCACTTT,CASSLRGGTDSPLHF
TRBJ2-7,TRBD1,TRBV5-4,-,TGTGCCAGCAGCACCTCGGACAGGAGCTCCTACGAGCAGTACTTC,CASSTSDRSSYEQYF
TRBJ2-5,-,TRBV20-1,few,TGCAGTGCTAGAAAGGACGCCCAGGCGGAGACCCAGTACTTC,CSARKDAQAETQYF
TRBJ1-3,-,TRBV5-6,few,TGTGCCAGCAGCTTACTGTGGGGGACCTCTGGAAACACCATATATTTT,CASSLLWGTSGNTIYF
TRBJ2-7,-,TRBV12-3/TRBV12-4,-,TGTGCCAGCAGTTTTTTTTCAGCAGGGAGGGGGTACGAGCAGTACTTC,CASSFFSAGRGYEQYF
TRBJ2-1,-,TRBV20-1,-,TGCAGTGCTAGAGCAGTCTCGGTTGGCAAGAGCTCCTACAATGAGCAGTTCTTC,CSARAVSVGKSSYNEQFF
TRBJ1-2,TRBD1,TRBV20-1,-,TGCAGTGCTAGAGAAGACAGGGCTGGCTATGGCTACACCTTC,CSAREDRAGYGYTF
TRBJ1-1,TRBD1,TRBV10-3,-,TGTGCCATCAGCAGACAGGGGAGCACTGAAGCTTTCTTT,CAISRQGSTEAFF
TRBJ1-1,-,TRBV20-1,-,TGCAGTGCTACCAGGGGCACTGAAGCTTTCTTT,CSATRGTEAFF
TRBJ1-1,-,TRBV18,many,TGTGCCAGCAGTCCGAACACTGAAGCTTTCTTT,CASSPNTEAFF
TRBJ2-6,-,TRBV11-2,-,TGTGCCAGCAGCTCTAGAGGGGGGCCTGGGGCCAACGTCCTGACTTTC,CASSSRGGPGANVLTF
TRBJ2-3,-,TRBV4-1,-,TGCGCCAGCAGCCAAGATAGCAGACTACAAGATCAAGATACGCAGTATTTT,CASSQDSRLQDQDTQYF
TRBJ2-5,-,TRBV7-3,-,TGTGCCAGCAGCTCGAGGGACCAGGGGACCCAGTACTTC,CASSSRDQGTQYF
TRBJ2-5,TRBD2,TRBV29-1,few,TGCAGCGTTGGTCTAGCGGGAGGGACGGGAGAGACCCAGTACTTC,CSVGLAGGTGETQYF
TRBJ2-7,TRBD1,TRBV30,-,TGTGCCTTGCTGACAGGGTTCGAGCAGTACTTC,CALLTGFEQYF
TRBJ1-2,TRBD1,TRBV20-1,-,TGCAGTGCTAGAACAACAGGGGGCCCCCCTAACTATGGCTACACCTTC,CSARTTGGPPNYGYTF